The 13 T cell receptor beta chains in this list originate from one sample, sequenced in a study of CD8 T cells in Susac syndrome. Reverse transcription of about 0.45 to 1 ug RNA was carried out with random hexamers. Each CDR3 protein is one row after TCRdb ran MiXCR on the immunoSEQ multiplex PCR reads. The data contain around 270,000 distinct CDR3 sequences, almost 85% of them singletons. The sample was CD8+ T cells from PBMCs. The receptors originated from a human donor with multiple sclerosis.

The genes are TRBV28 and TRBJ1-2; possibly TRBD1 for D (6 bases). CDR1 and CDR2 (germline): MDHEN, SYDVKM. The V gene lost 6 bases and the J gene lost 4 bases, with 18 bases spanning the gap. The CDR3 consists of 15 residues. CDR3 DNA: TGTGCCAGCAGCTTAGCTCAGACAGGCAGCTATGGCTACACCTTC. Protein product: CASSLAQTGSYGYTF.

The V call is TRBV6-5, the J call TRBJ2-7; TRBD1 matches at 7 bases. J gave up 3 bases and V 0 bases, and 17 bases lay outside the gene matches. The germline CDR1 and CDR2 sequences are MNHEY and SVGAGI. CDR3 length equals 19 residues. The CDR3 DNA sequence: TGTGCCAGCAGTTACTCCCCCCTATACCGGGACAGAGGCCTCTACGAGCAGTACTTC. Its translation is CASSYSPLYRDRGLYEQYF.

The chain carries TRBV5-1 and TRBJ1-2; the match to TRBD1 covers 7 bases. V shed 0 bases, J shed 4 bases, and the junction held 6 bases outside the gene matches. Germline V gives CDR1 SGHRS, CDR2 YFSETQ. CDR3 size: 15 residues. Here the CDR3 reads CASSLAWQGGYGYTF. CDR3 sequence (DNA): TGCGCCAGCAGCTTGGCCTGGCAGGGGGGCTATGGCTACACCTTC.

The rearrangement links TRBV29-1 to TRBJ2-7, with D hard to call. This CDR3 region has 12 residues. CDR1 is SQVTM, CDR2 ANQGSEA, per germline. V was shortened by 6 bases and J by 2 bases, with 11 bases between the two germline ends. In DNA form, the CDR3 reads TGCAGCGTGCTACTAAAAACCTACGAGCAGTACTTC. This translates into CSVLLKTYEQYF.

The CDR3 sequence: CSVWTGEQYF. As DNA, the CDR3 is TGCAGCGTCTGGACGGGCGAGCAGTACTTC. The V and J genes are TRBV29-1 and TRBJ2-7; no definite D call. Trimming left V 6 bases short and J 6 bases short, with 9 bases between. CDR3 length equals 10 residues. CDR1 and CDR2 (germline): SQVTM, ANQGSEA.

The gene calls are TRBV30 and TRBJ1-1, with D possibly TRBD1 on 5 matching bases. Looked up from germline, CDR1 is GTSNPN and CDR2 is SVGIG (reference sequence). The CDR3 extends over 14 amino acids. V lost 0 bases and J 6 bases, leaving 14 bases between the germline ends. As DNA, the CDR3 is TGTGCCTGGAGTGTAAACCGGGGCTTATCTGAAGCTTTCTTT. Its translation is CAWSVNRGLSEAFF.

The J gene is TRBJ2-3, the V gene TRBV6-6, with a possible D match to TRBD1 (5 bases). Germline V gene lookup returns CDR1 MNHNY and CDR2 SVGAGI (reference sequence). The germline V and J ends were trimmed by 11 bases and 5 bases, with 17 bases remaining between them. The CDR3 extends over 13 amino acids. CDR3 region: CAGTGRVGDTQYF. CDR3 bases: TGTGCCGGAACGGGCAGGGTTGGAGATACGCAGTATTTT.

This clonotype was seen once. The chain links TRBV27 to TRBJ2-1, with 8 bases identical to TRBD2. J was trimmed by 14 bases and V by 4 bases; bases with no gene match: 16. CDR1 MNHEY and CDR2 SMNVEV come from the germline V gene (reference sequence). The length of the CDR3 is 15 residues. The chain's CDR3 is CASSSGGEWVTTEFF. CDR3 nucleotide sequence: TGTGCCAGCAGTTCCGGGGGGGAATGGGTGACTACGGAGTTCTTC.

This clonotype occurred a few times. CDR3 sequence (DNA): TGTGCCAGCAGTTACTCCACCCTAGCGGGAGGATACGAGCAGTACTTC. Residues: CASSYSTLAGGYEQYF. The J gene is TRBJ2-7, the V gene TRBV6-2 or TRBV6-3; 11 bases match TRBD2. The CDR3 is made up of 16 amino acids. Germline V gene data show CDR1 as MNHEY and CDR2 as SVGEGT. Trimming removed 0 bases from V and 4 bases from J; junction bases left unmatched: 5.

The rearrangement uses TRBV29-1 and TRBJ2-1, with D perhaps matching TRBD1 (6 bases). Between the trimmed V and J ends, which lost 4 bases and 0 bases, there was a span of 19 bases. This CDR3 is built from 17 residues. The germline CDR1 and CDR2 sequences are SQVTM and ANQGSEA. As DNA, the CDR3 is TGCAGCGTTGCTGGTATGAACAGGGCTAGCTCCTACAATGAGCAGTTCTTC. As protein: CSVAGMNRASSYNEQFF.

This clonotype occurred a few times. The V and J genes are TRBV20-1 and TRBJ2-7, with D unclear. The V end lost 3 bases, the J end lost 1 base, and 22 bases lay between the germline ends. Germline V gives CDR1 DFQATT, CDR2 SNEGSKA (reference sequence). This CDR3 comprises 17 residues. As DNA, the CDR3 is TGCAGTGCTAGCGTGGGAAGGGTGGGCAGCGATTCCTACGAGCAGTACTTC. Protein sequence: CSASVGRVGSDSYEQYF.

Only a few counts were recorded for this clonotype. The CDR3 coding sequence is TGTGCCAGCAGTTACCGACAGACGAACACCGGGGAGCTGTTTTTT. This translates into CASSYRQTNTGELFF. V gene TRBV6-6 combines with J gene TRBJ2-2; maybe TRBD1 (5 bases). The CDR3 sequence is 15 residues long. CDR1 is MNHNY, CDR2 SVGAGI, per germline (reference sequence). V shed 2 bases and J shed 0 bases, with 7 bases lying between them.

This sequence joins TRBV7-2 and TRBJ2-3; 7 nucleotides match TRBD2. This CDR3 comprises 16 residues. Germline V lookup: CDR1 SGHTA, CDR2 FQGNSA. With V trimmed by 1 base and J by 4 bases, 8 bases remained unmatched. The CDR3 sequence is CASSLDRGSGPDTQYF. The CDR3, as DNA: TGTGCCAGCAGCTTAGATCGCGGGAGTGGACCAGATACGCAGTATTTT.